What follows is one T cell receptor (beta chain) and its context. The antigen remains undetermined. Germline V lookup: CDR1 LNHDA, CDR2 SQIVND (reference sequence). Trimming removed 2 bases from V and 6 bases from J; junction bases left unmatched: 3. The CDR3 runs to 13 residues. TCRdb called the reads again in MiXCR, with one record for every CDR3 protein. This sample has just over 450,000 distinct CDR3 sequences, with approximately 40% found just once. This specimen belongs to a study of T cell repertoires in cytomegalovirus infection. Study context: As its CMV epitopes, the study selected recently identified HLA-C-restricted and well-studied HLA-B-restricted targets. Public TCR beta signature analysis indicated the presence of both CMV infection and matching HLA type.

The rearrangement links TRBV19 to TRBJ1-2; 7 bases map to TRBD1. Sequencing used cultured PBMCs, obtained from culture after CMV antigen stimulation. The source is a human donor in good health (CMV status not recorded). Some clones in this sample may be carry-over from other donors' samples. The CDR3 protein is CASSINRGNGYTF. In nucleotides, the CDR3 is TGTGCCAGTAGTATAAACAGGGGAAATGGCTACACCTTC.